The present T cell receptor beta chain was sequenced within a study of CD8 T cells in Susac syndrome (dated 2019 in TCRdb). In the study overall: Whether CD8+ T cell activation and differentiation in Susac syndrome was antigen driven was tested using repertoire sequencing. Overall results and qualifications from the work: The TCR sequencing and HLA analysis was acknowledged to have included a relatively small number of individuals.

Peripheral blood CD8+ and CD4+ T cells from healthy donors, Susac syndrome patients and multiple sclerosis patients were profiled using high-throughput TCR beta sequencing. Treatment-naive patients with stable or active relapsing-remitting disease fulfilling revised McDonald criteria were used as multiple sclerosis controls. CD8+ TEMRA cells were enriched by FACS, while bulk CD8+ and CD4+ T cells were purified by magnetic negative isolation. Blood was drawn into EDTA tubes, processed within 24 hours, and PBMCs were isolated by density gradient centrifugation. PBMCs intended for TCR sequencing were cryopreserved in liquid nitrogen and thawed later in a water bath at 37 degrees C. The sorted or isolated CD4+, CD8+ and CD8+ TEMRA cells reached a purity of at least 90%. RNA was extracted using the RNeasy kit, and about 0.45 to 1 ug of the RNA was reverse transcribed with random hexamers. The immunoSEQ multiplex PCR assay, which covers 54 Vbeta and 13 Jbeta segments, was used to amplify TCR beta CDR3 regions. PCR amplification bias was corrected using a synthetic template baseline for primer optimization and computational correction. In the original analysis: Reads were annotated to V, D and J genes according to IMGT and were analyzed with immunoSEQ Analyzer, with only productive sequences retained. To calculate clonality, Shannon entropy was normalized by log2 of the number of productive unique sequences and then subtracted from one. For each patient and control, public and private clones were evaluated within the 100 most prevalent clones. Susac-specific clones were defined as absent from healthy and MS cohorts, some 1,000 published viral clones and other ImmuneACCESS disease sequences. TCRdb trimmed public reads at Q25 via fastp, called clones via MiXCR and kept in-frame beta chains. Rows with a matching CDR3 protein are joined into one entry that keeps the most common DNA and genes. TCRdb's processing, not the authors' own work, is the source of the V and J calls. Counted in this sample were tens of thousands of distinct CDR3 sequences; 96% of them appeared once. The ten largest clones capture around 0.11% of the sample.

In its sample, this clonotype was seen once. Its antigen has not been determined. Base-call qualities are not available, and no considerably larger clone is one nucleotide away. One read represents weak support. The CDR3, from cysteine to phenylalanine, totals 14 residues. This entry keeps only the CDR3 DNA: 42 bases, framed from base 1. V is pared back by 5 bases and J by 5 bases, with 12 bases lying between the germline termini. From a lookup of the germline V gene, CDR1 and CDR2 are SGHAT and FQNNGV. This receptor was identified in a human donor with multiple sclerosis. The rearranged chain carries TRBV11-2 and TRBJ1-4; TRBD1 is perhaps the D gene, given 5 matching bases. Sample: CD4+ T cells from PBMCs. CDR3 loop: CASSRWGENEKLFF. The DNA is as follows: TGTGCCAGCAGCCGATGGGGGGAGAATGAAAAACTGTTTTTT.